This record looks at one T cell receptor (beta chain) sequence and its context. What it recognizes is unknown. The CDR3 loop spans 18 amino acids. This sample stems from a study of cytomegalovirus exposure and HLA in healthy donors. Study findings and constraints: A list of 150 to 200 TCR beta chains associated with cytomegalovirus was given. Presence/absence analyses took donor sequencing depth as roughly uniform.

The PCR contained 60 Vbeta and 13 Jbeta primers. Sequenced by immunoSEQ multiplex PCR; TCRdb stores in-frame clones only, minus some. Seen here are about 120,000 clones, approximately 82% observed once, and the top ten hold around an eighth. The chain uses TRBV21-1 and TRBJ1-2; the table's D call, TRBD1, was not checked against the DNA. TRBV21-1 is recorded as a pseudogene. This clonotype was sampled from a young man in good health and CMV-seropositive. The specimen sequenced was PBMCs. This CDR3 is CASSLAGAPRGQGGGYTF. CDR3 nucleotides: TGTGCCAGCAGCCTTGCGGGGGCGCCCAGGGGGCAGGGAGGAGGCTACACCTTC.